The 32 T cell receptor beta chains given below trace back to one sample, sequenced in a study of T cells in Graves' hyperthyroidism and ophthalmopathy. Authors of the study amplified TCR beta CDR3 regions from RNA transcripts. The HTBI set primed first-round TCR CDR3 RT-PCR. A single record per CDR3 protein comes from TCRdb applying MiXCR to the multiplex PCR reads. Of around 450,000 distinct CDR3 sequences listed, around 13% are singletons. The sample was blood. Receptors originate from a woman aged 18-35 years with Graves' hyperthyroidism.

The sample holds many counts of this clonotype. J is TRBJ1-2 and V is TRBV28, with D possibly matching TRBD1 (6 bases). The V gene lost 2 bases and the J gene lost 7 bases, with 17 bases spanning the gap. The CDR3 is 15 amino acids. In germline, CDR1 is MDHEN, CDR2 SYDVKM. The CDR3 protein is CASSLMKGGVGGYTF. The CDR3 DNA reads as TGTGCCAGCAGTTTAATGAAGGGGGGCGTCGGTGGCTACACCTTC.

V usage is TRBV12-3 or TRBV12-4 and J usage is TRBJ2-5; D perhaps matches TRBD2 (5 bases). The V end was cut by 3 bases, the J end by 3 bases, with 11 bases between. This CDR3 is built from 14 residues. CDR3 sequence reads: CASSFFGVEETQYF. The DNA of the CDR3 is TGTGCCAGCAGTTTTTTCGGGGTTGAAGAGACCCAGTACTTC.

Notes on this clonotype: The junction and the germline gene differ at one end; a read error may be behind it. The CDR3 spells CSARPTLAGVRSYSEQFF. CDR3 coding DNA: TGCAGTGCTAGACCAACACTAGCGGGAGTGCGGTCCTACAGTGAGCAGTTCTTC. The chain joins TRBV20-1 to TRBJ2-1; 11 nucleotides line up with TRBD2. Germline CDR1 reads DFQATT; CDR2 reads SNEGSKA (reference sequence). There are 18 residues in the CDR3.

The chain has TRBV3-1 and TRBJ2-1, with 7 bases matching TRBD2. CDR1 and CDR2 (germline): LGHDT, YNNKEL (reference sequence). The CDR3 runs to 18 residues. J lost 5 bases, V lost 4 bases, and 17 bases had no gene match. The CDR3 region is CASSLFGAGHPFHNEQFF. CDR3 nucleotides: TGTGCCAGCAGCCTATTCGGAGCGGGGCACCCCTTCCACAATGAGCAGTTCTTC.

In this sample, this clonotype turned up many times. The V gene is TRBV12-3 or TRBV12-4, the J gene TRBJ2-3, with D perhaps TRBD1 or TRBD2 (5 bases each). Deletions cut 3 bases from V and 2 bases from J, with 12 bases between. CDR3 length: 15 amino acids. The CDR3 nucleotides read TGTGCCAGCAGTTTTGAGGGACCCCCCACAGATACGCAGTATTTT. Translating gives CASSFEGPPTDTQYF.

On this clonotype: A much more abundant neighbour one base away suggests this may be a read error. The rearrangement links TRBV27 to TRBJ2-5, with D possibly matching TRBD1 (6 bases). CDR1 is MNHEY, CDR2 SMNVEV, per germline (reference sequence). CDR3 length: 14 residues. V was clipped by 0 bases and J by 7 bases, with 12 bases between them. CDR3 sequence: CASSLSPGAGTQYF. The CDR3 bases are TGTGCCAGCAGTTTATCGCCAGGGGCCGGGACCCAGTACTTC.

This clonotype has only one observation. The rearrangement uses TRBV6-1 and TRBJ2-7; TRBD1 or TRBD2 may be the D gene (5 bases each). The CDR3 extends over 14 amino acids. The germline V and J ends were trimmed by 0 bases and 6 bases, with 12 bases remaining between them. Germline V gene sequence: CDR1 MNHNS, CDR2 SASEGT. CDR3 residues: CASSEARDTSEQYF. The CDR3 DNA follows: TGTGCCAGCAGTGAAGCCAGGGATACTAGCGAGCAGTACTTC.

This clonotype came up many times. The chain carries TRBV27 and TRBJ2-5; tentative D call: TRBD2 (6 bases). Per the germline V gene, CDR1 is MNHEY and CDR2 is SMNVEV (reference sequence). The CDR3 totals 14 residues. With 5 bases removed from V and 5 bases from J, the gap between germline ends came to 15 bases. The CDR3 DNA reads TGTGCCAGCAGTGTGACTAGATGGACCGAGACCCAGTACTTC. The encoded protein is CASSVTRWTETQYF.

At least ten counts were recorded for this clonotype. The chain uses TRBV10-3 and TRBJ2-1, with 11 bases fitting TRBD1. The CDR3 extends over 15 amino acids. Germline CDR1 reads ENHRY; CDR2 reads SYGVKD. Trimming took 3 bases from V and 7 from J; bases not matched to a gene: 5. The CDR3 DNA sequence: TGTGCCATCAGTGATTACCGGGACAGGGGGAATGAGCAGTTCTTC. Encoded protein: CAISDYRDRGNEQFF.

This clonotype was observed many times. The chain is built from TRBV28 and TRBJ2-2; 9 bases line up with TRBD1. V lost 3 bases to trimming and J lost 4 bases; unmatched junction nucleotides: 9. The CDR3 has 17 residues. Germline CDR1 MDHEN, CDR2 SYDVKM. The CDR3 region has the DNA TGTGCCAGCAGTTTGGGGAGGGGACAGGGAGGCACCGGGGAGCTGTTTTTT. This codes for CASSLGRGQGGTGELFF.

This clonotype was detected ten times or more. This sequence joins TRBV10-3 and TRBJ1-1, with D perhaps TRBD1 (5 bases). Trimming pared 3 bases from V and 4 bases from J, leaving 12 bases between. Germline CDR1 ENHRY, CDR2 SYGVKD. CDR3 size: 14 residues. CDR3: CAISEGGRGTEAFF. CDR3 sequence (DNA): TGTGCCATCAGTGAAGGAGGAAGGGGCACTGAAGCTTTCTTT.

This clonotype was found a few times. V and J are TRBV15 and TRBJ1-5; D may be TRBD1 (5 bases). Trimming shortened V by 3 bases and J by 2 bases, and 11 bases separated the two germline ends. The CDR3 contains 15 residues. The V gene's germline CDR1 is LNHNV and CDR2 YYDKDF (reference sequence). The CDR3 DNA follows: TGTGCCACCAGCAGGGGACCCGCGGGCAATCAGCCCCAGCATTTT. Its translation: CATSRGPAGNQPQHF.

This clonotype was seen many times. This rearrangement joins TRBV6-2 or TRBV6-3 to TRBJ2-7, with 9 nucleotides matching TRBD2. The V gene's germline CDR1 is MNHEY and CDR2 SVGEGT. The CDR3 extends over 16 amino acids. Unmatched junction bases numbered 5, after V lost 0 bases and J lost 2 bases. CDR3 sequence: CASSYSPSGIPYEQYF. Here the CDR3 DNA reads TGTGCCAGCAGTTACTCACCTAGCGGGATTCCCTACGAGCAGTACTTC.

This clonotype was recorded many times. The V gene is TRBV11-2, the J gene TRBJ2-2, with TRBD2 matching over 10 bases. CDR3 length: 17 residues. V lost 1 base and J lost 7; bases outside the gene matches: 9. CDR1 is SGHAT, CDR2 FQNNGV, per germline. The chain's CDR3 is CASSLVTSGLPSGELFF. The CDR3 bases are TGTGCCAGCAGCTTAGTGACTAGCGGGTTACCGAGCGGGGAGCTGTTTTTT.

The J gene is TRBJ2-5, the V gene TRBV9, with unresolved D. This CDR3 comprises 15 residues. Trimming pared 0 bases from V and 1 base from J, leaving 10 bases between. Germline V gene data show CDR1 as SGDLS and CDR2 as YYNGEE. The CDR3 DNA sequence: TGTGCCAGCAGCGTAGCCCCCGATTTCCAAGAGACCCAGTACTTC. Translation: CASSVAPDFQETQYF.

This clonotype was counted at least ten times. CDR3 region: CASSLGREGGTGELFF. The CDR3 nucleotides are TGTGCCAGCAGTTTGGGCCGGGAGGGTGGCACCGGGGAGCTGTTTTTT. The chain has TRBV28 and TRBJ2-2, with 8 bases identical to TRBD2. V shed 3 bases and J 4 bases; nucleotides not matched to a gene: 7. The CDR3 has 16 amino acids. Per germline, CDR1 MDHEN and CDR2 SYDVKM.

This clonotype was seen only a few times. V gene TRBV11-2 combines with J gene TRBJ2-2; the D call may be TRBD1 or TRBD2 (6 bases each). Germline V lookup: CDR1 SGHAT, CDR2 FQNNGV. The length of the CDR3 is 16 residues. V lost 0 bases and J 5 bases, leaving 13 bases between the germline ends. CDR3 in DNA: TGTGCCAGCAGCTTAGAGGGGGGCACGGCTACCGGGGAGCTGTTTTTT. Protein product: CASSLEGGTATGELFF.

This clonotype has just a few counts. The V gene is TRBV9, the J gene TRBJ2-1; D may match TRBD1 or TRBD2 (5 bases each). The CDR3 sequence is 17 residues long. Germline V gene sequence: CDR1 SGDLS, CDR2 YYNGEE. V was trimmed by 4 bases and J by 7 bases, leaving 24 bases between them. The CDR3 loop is CASSPRGRQLEMNEQFF. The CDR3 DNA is TGTGCCAGCAGCCCCCGGGGCAGGCAGTTAGAGATGAATGAGCAGTTCTTC.

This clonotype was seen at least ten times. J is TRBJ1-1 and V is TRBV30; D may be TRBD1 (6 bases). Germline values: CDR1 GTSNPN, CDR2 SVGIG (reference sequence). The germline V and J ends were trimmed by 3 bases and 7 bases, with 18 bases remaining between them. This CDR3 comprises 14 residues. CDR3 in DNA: TGTGCCTGGAGCAACACCGGGACACATCGTGAAGCTTTCTTT. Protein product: CAWSNTGTHREAFF.

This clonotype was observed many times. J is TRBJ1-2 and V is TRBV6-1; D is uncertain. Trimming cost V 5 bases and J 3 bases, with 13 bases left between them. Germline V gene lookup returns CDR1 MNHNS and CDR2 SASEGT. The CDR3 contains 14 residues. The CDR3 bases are TGTGCCAGCAGTTCTGCGGACGGCCACTATGGCTACACCTTC. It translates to CASSSADGHYGYTF.

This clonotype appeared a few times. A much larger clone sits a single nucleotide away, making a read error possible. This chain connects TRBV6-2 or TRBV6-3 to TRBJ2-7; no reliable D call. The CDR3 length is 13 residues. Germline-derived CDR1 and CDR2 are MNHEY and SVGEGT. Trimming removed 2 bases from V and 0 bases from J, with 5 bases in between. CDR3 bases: TGTGCCAGCAGTTACGAGGACTCCTACGAGCAGTACTTC. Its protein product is CASSYEDSYEQYF.

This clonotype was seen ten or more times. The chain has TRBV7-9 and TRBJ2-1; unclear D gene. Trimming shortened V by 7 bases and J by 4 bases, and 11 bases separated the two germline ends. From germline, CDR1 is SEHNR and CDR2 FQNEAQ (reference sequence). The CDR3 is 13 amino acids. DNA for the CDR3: TGTGCCAGCACCTGGGCCCTGTACAATGAGCAGTTCTTC. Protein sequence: CASTWALYNEQFF.

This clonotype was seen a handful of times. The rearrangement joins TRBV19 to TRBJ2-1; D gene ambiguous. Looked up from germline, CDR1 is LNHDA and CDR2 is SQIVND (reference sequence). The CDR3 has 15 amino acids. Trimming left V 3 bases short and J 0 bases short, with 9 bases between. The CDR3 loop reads CASSMADSSYNEQFF. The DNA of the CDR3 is TGTGCCAGTAGTATGGCGGATAGCTCCTACAATGAGCAGTTCTTC.

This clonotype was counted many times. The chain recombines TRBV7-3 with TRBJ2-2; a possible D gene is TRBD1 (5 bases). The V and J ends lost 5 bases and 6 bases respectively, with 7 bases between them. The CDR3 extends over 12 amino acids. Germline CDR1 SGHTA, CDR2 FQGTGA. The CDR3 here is CASSKGSGELFF. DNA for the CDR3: TGTGCCAGCAGCAAGGGGTCCGGGGAGCTGTTTTTT.

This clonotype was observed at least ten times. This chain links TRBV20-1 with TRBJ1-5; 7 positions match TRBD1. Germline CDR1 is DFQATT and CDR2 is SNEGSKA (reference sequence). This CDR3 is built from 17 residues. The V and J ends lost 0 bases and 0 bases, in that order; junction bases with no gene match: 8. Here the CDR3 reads CSARDGLGTDSNQPQHF. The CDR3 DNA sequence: TGCAGTGCTAGAGATGGTTTAGGGACAGATAGCAATCAGCCCCAGCATTTT.

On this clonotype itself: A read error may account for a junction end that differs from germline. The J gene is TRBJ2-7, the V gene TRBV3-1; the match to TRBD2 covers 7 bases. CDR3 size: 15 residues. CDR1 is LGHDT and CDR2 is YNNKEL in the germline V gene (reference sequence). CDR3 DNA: TGTGCCAGCAGCCAAGATCCGGCTAGGGACTACGAGAAGTACTTC. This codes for CASSQDPARDYEKYF.

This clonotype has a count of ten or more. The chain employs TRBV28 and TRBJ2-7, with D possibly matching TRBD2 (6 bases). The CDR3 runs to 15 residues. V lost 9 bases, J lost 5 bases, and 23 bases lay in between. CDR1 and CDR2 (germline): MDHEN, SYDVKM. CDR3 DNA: TGTGCCAGTCTAGGGACTTCCCTTGCTGGCGACGAGCAGTACTTC. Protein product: CASLGTSLAGDEQYF. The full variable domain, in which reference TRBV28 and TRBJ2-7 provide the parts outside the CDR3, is DVKVTQSSRYLVKRTGEKVFLECVQDMDHENMFWYRQDPGLGLRLIYFSYDVKMKEKGDIPEGYSVSREKKERFSLILESASTNQTSMYLCASLGTSLAGDEQYFGPGTRLTVT.

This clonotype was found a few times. The CDR3: CASSQGGGQGSYGYTF. The CDR3 nucleotides read TGCGCCAGCAGCCAAGGGGGGGGACAGGGGTCCTATGGCTACACCTTC. The chain uses TRBV4-3 and TRBJ1-2; 10 bases agree with TRBD1. The V and J ends lost 1 base and 4 bases, in that order; junction bases with no gene match: 6. The CDR3 covers 16 residues. The germline gives CDR1 LGHNA, CDR2 YSLEER.

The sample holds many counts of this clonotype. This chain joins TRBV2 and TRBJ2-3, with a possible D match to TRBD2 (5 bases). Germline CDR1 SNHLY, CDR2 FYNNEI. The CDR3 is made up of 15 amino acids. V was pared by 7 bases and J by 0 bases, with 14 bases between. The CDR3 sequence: CASTPWRASTDTQYF. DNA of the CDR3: TGTGCCAGCACTCCTTGGCGGGCCAGCACAGATACGCAGTATTTT.

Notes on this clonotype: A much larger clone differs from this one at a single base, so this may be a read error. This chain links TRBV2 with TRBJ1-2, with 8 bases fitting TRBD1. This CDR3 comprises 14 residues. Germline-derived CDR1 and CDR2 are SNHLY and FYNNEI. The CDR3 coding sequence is TGTGTCAGCAGTGACTGGACAGGGCACTATGGCTACACCTTC. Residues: CVSSDWTGHYGYTF.

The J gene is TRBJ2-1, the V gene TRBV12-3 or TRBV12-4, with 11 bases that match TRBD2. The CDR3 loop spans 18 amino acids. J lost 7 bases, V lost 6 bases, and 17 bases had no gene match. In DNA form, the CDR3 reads TGTGCCAGCAGATACGGACTAGCGGGCCTCTCCGGTCGAAATGAGCAGTTCTTC. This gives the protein CASRYGLAGLSGRNEQFF.

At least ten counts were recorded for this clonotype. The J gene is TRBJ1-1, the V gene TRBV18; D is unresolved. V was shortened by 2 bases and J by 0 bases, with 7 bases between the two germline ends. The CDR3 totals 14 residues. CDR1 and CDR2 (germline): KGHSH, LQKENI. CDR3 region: CASSPKHLNTEAFF. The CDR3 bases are TGTGCCAGCTCACCAAAGCATTTGAACACTGAAGCTTTCTTT. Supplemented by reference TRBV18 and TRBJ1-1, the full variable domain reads NAGVMQNPRHLVRRRGQEARLRCSPMKGHSHVYWYRQLPEEGLKFMVYLQKENIIDESGMPKERFSAEFPKEGPSILRIQQVVRGDSAAYFCASSPKHLNTEAFFGQGTRLTVV.